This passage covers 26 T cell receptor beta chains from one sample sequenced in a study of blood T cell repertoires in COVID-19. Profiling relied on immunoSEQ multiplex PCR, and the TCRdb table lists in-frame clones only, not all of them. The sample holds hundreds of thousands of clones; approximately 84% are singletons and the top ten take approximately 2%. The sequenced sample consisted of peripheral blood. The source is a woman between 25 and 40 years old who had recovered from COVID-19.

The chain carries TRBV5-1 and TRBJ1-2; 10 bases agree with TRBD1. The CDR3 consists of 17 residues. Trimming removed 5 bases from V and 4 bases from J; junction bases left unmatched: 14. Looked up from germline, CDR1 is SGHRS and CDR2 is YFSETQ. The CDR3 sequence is CASRSGTGVAGRYGYTF. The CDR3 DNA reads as TGCGCCAGCAGATCCGGGACAGGGGTCGCCGGCCGCTATGGCTACACCTTC.

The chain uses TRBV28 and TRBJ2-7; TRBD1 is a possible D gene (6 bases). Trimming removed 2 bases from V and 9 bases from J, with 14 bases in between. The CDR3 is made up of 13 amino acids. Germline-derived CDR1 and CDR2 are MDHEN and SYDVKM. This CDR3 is CASSLVDRQRQYF. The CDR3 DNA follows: TGTGCCAGCAGTTTAGTAGACAGGCAACGGCAGTACTTC.

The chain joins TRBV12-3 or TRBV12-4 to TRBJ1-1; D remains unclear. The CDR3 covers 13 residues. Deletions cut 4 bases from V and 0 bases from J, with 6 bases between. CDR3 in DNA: TGTGCCAGCAGTTCCCAGGTGAACACTGAAGCTTTCTTT. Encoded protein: CASSSQVNTEAFF.

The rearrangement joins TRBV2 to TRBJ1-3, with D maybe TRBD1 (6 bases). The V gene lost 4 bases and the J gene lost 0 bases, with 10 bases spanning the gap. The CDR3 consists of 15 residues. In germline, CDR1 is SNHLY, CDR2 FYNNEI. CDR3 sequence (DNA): TGTGCCAGCAGTGCAGGGGATTACTCTGGAAACACCATATATTTT. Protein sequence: CASSAGDYSGNTIYF.

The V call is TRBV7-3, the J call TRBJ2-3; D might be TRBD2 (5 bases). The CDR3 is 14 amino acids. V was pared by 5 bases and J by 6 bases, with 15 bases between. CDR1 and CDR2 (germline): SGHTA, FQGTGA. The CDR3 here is CASSVSAKSDTQYF. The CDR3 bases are TGTGCCAGCAGCGTTAGCGCCAAGTCGGATACGCAGTATTTT.

The CDR3 loop is CATSGGAKNIQYF. The CDR3 DNA reads as TGTGCCACCAGTGGAGGAGCCAAAAACATTCAGTACTTC. This rearrangement joins TRBV24-1 to TRBJ2-4; D unresolved. This CDR3 region has 13 residues. CDR1 and CDR2 from the germline V gene are KGHDR and SFDVKD. V dropped 5 bases and J dropped 0 bases, with 4 bases sitting between them.

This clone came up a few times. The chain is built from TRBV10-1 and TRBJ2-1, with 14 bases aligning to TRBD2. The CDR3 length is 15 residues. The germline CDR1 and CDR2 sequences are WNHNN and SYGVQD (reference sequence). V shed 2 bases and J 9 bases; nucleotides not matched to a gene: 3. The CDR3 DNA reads TGCGCCAGCAGTGAGAGGACTAGCGGGGGGCTTGAGCAGTTCTTC. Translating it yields CASSERTSGGLEQFF.

CDR3 protein: CASSIGRRGGGSYEQYF. In DNA, the CDR3 is TGTGCCAGTAGTATAGGCCGACGTGGCGGGGGCTCCTACGAGCAGTACTTC. The V and J genes are TRBV19 and TRBJ2-7; 7 bases map to TRBD2. CDR1 is LNHDA, CDR2 SQIVND, per germline (reference sequence). V shed 1 base and J 0 bases; nucleotides not matched to a gene: 9. The CDR3 spans 17 residues.

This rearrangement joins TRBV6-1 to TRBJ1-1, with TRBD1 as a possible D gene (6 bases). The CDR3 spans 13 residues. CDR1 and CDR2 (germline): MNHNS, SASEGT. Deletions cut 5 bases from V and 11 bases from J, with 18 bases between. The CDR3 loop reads CASSSLQGRGAFF. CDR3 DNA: TGTGCCAGCAGTTCCCTACAGGGACGAGGGGCTTTCTTT.

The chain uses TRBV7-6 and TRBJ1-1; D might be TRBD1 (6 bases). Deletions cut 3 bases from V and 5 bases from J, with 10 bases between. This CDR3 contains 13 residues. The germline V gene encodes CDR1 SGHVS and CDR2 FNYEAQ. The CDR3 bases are TGTGCCAGCAGCTTGGACCAGGGGACTGAAGCTTTCTTT. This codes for CASSLDQGTEAFF. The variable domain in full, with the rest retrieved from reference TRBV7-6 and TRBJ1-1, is GAGVSQSPRYKVTKRGQDVALRCDPISGHVSLYWYRQALGQGPEFLTYFNYEAQQDKSGLPNDRFSAERPEGSISTLTIQRTEQRDSAMYRCASSLDQGTEAFFGQGTRLTVV.

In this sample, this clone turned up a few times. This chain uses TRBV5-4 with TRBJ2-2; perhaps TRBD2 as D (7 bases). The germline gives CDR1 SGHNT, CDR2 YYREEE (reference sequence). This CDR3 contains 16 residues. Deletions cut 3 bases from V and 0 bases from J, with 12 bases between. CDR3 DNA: TGTGCCAGCAGCTACCGGGGGGCGGCGAACACCGGGGAGCTGTTTTTT. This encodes CASSYRGAANTGELFF.

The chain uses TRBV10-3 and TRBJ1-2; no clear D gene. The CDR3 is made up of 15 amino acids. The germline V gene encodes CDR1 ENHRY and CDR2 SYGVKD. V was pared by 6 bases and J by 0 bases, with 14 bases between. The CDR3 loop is CAISQEALTNYGYTF. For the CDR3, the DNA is TGTGCCATCAGCCAGGAGGCCCTCACTAACTATGGCTACACCTTC.

The CDR3 sequence is CASSFFVMRFSVRGREEETQYF. The CDR3 nucleotides are TGCGCCAGCAGCTTTTTTGTTATGCGATTTTCGGTAAGGGGGCGTGAGGAAGAGACCCAGTACTTC. The chain joins TRBV5-1 to TRBJ2-5; TRBD1 matches at 7 bases. The CDR3 is 22 amino acids. Germline V gene data show CDR1 as SGHRS and CDR2 as YFSETQ. V shed 2 bases, J shed 3 bases, and the junction held 28 bases outside the gene matches.

The CDR3, as DNA: TGTGCCAGTAGTATCGGGACTCGGGGCAATCAGCCCCAGCATTTT. Translated, it gives CASSIGTRGNQPQHF. This chain joins TRBV19 and TRBJ1-5, with TRBD1 as a possible D gene (5 bases). CDR3 length: 15 residues. Germline V lookup: CDR1 LNHDA, CDR2 SQIVND (reference sequence). V was shortened by 3 bases and J by 2 bases, with 11 bases between the two germline ends. Drawing the rest from reference TRBV19 and TRBJ1-5, the complete variable domain is DGGITQSPKYLFRKEGQNVTLSCEQNLNHDAMYWYRQDPGQGLRLIYYSQIVNDFQKGDIAEGYSVSREKKESFPLTVTSAQKNPTAFYLCASSIGTRGNQPQHFGDGTRLSIL.

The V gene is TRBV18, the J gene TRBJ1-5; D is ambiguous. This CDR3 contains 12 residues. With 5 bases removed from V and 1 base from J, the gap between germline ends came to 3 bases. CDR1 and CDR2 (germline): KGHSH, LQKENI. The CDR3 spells CASSGSNQPQHF. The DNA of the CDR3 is TGTGCCAGCTCAGGCAGCAATCAGCCCCAGCATTTT.

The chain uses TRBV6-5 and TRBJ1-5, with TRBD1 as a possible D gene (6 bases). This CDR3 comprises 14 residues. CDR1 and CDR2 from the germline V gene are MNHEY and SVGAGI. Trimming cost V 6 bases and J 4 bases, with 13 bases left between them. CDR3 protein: CASRPGTQNQPQHF. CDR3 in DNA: TGTGCCAGCAGACCTGGGACACAAAATCAGCCCCAGCATTTT.

CDR3 DNA: TGTGCCAGCAGTCCACAGTCCCAGGATTCACCCCTCCACTTT. It translates to CASSPQSQDSPLHF. The chain joins TRBV6-5 to TRBJ1-6, with D uncertain. CDR3 length: 14 residues. The germline gives CDR1 MNHEY, CDR2 SVGAGI. Trimming took 5 bases from V and 8 from J, leaving 13 bases between them.

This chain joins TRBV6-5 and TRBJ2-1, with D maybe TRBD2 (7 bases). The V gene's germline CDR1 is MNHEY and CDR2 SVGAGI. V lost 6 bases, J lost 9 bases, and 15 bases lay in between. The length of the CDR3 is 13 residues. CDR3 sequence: CASRGGAKGEQFF. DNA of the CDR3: TGTGCCAGCAGGGGGGGGGCGAAGGGTGAGCAGTTCTTC.

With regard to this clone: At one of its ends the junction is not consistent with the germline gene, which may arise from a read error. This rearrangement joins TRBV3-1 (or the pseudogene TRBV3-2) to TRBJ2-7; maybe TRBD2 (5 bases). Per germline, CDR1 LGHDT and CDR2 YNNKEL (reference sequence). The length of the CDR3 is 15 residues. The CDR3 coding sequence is TGTGCCAGCAGCCAAGCTGGACTGCAGACCTACGAGCAGTGCTTC. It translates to CASSQAGLQTYEQCF.

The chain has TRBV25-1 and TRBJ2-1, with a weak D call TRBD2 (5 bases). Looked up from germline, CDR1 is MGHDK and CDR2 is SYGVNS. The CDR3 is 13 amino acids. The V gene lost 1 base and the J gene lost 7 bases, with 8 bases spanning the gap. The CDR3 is CASSESWRNEQFF. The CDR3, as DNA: TGTGCCAGCAGTGAATCGTGGAGGAATGAGCAGTTCTTC.

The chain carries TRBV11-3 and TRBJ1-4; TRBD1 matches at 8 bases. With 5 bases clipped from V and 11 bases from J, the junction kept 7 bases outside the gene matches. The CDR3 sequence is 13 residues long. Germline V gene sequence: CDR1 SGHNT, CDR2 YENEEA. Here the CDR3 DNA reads TGTGCCAGCAGCCCGGGACAGGACGATAAACTGTTTTTT. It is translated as CASSPGQDDKLFF. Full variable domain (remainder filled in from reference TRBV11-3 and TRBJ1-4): EAGVVQSPRYKIIEKKQPVAFWCNPISGHNTLYWYLQNLGQGPELLIRYENEEAVDDSQLPKDRFSAERLKGVDSTLKIQPAELGDSAVYLCASSPGQDDKLFFGSGTQLSVL.

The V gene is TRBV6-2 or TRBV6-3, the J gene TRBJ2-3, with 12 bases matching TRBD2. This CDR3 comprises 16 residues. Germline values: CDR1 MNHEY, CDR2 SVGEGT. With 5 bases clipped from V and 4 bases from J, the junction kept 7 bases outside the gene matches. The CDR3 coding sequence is TGTGCCAGCAGTACCAGGACTAGCGGGAAACCAGATACGCAGTATTTT. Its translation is CASSTRTSGKPDTQYF.

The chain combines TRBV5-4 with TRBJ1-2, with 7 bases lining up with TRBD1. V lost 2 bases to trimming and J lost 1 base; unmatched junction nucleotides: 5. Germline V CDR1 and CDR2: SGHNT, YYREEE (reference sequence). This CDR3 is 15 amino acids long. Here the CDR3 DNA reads TGTGCCAGCAGCTTCGACAGGGTGCTTAACTATGGCTACACCTTC. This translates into CASSFDRVLNYGYTF.

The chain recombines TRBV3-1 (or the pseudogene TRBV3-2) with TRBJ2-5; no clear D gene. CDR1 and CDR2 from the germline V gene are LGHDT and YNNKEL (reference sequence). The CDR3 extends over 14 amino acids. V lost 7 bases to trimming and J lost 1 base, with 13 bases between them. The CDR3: CASTSRQIQETQYF. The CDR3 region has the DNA TGTGCCAGCACCTCGAGGCAGATCCAAGAGACCCAGTACTTC.

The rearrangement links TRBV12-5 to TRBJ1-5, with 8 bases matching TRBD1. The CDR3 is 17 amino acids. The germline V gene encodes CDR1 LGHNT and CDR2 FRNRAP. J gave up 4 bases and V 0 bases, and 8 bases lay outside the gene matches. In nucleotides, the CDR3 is TGTGCTAGTGGTTTGGTACTAGGGACAGGAGTGAATCAGCCCCAGCATTTT. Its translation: CASGLVLGTGVNQPQHF. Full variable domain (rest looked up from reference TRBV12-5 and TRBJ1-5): DARVTQTPRHKVTEMGQEVTMRCQPILGHNTVFWYRQTMMQGLELLAYFRNRAPLDDSGMPKDRFSAEMPDATLATLKIQPSEPRDSAVYFCASGLVLGTGVNQPQHFGDGTRLSIL.

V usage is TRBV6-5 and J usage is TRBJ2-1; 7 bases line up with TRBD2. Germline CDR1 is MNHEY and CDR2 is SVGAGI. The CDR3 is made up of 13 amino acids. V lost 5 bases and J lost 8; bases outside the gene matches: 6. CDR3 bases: TGTGCCAGCAGTCAACCTAGCGGCCATGAGCAGTTCTTC. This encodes CASSQPSGHEQFF.